This entry is about one T cell receptor beta chain. Its cognate antigen is unknown. Extraction of RNA preceded its reverse transcription into cDNA, which served as the sequencing template. Assay used: immunoSEQ multiplex PCR; TCRdb lists only in-frame clones, some missing. Of roughly 190,000 clones detected, around 56% appear once; the ten largest clones hold 0.65% to 0.7%. The source of the sample is a study of CD8+ T cells in alopecia areata. At the level of the study: Severity in treated patients was scored by percentage of scalp area affected.

Study conclusions and caveats: A single nonresponder leaves the baseline CD8+ expansion link to response uncertain. Especially in alopecia totalis/universalis, lesional scalp showed greater clonality than normal scalp did.

Treatment reported: oral pan-JAK inhibitor, 5-10 mg twice daily. CD4+ and CD8+ T cells were sorted from PBMCs. The CDR3 runs 13 residues. Trimming shortened V by 0 bases and J by 5 bases, and 6 bases separated the two germline ends. From germline, CDR1 is SGHTA and CDR2 FQGNSA. The source was CD4+ T cells sorted from blood, collected at week 4, from a patient treated with tofacitinib. The source of this sequence is a human donor with alopecia areata. The rearrangement links TRBV7-2 to TRBJ2-3, with D maybe TRBD2 (5 bases). The CDR3 loop reads CASSLAREDTQYF. The CDR3 DNA follows: TGTGCCAGCAGCTTAGCCCGGGAAGATACGCAGTATTTT.